Below, 29 T cell receptor beta chains from the same sample are listed, as sequenced in a study of T-cell reconstitution after alpha-beta-depleted transplantation in children. A TCRbeta library incorporating unique molecular identifiers was prepared. Via MiXCR, TCRdb re-called the PCR reads, giving one row per CDR3 protein. The sample records 100,000 to 150,000 distinct CDR3 sequences, 23% being singletons. The sequencing used PBMCs, mostly from graft donor cells, collected 180 days after TCRalphabeta/CD19-depleted stem cell transplant. The receptors were sampled from a male patient between 2 and 10 years old who had a stem cell transplant for chronic granulomatous disease, so the T cells may come from the graft donor.

In its sample, this clonotype was seen a few times. The chain joins TRBV12-3 or TRBV12-4 to TRBJ1-1; D possibly corresponds to TRBD1 (6 bases). The CDR3 sequence is 15 residues long. The V end was cut by 5 bases, the J end by 1 base, with 14 bases between. The CDR3 bases are TGTGCCAGCAGTCTCCGGGGACAACAGAACACTGAAGCTTTCTTT. It specifies CASSLRGQQNTEAFF.

The chain links TRBV12-3 or TRBV12-4 to TRBJ1-6; TRBD1 might be the D (5 bases). The CDR3 length is 14 residues. The germline V and J ends were trimmed by 2 bases and 5 bases, with 7 bases remaining between them. This CDR3 reads CASSLIGDNSPLHF. The CDR3 DNA sequence: TGTGCCAGCAGTTTAATAGGGGATAATTCACCCCTCCACTTT.

A single count supports this clonotype. V is TRBV7-2 and J is TRBJ1-4; no clear D gene. CDR3 length: 15 residues. Trimming cost V 1 base and J 8 bases, with 14 bases left between them. The V gene's germline CDR1 is SGHTA and CDR2 FQGNSA. The CDR3, as DNA: TGTGCCAGCAGCTTAGAGTACGGGAGCCTAGAAAAACTGTTTTTT. This codes for CASSLEYGSLEKLFF.

This clonotype was seen ten or more times. This chain connects TRBV20-1 to TRBJ1-2, with 9 bases identical to TRBD1. CDR3 size: 12 residues. Germline CDR1 reads DFQATT; CDR2 reads SNEGSKA (reference sequence). V trimming: 7 bases; J trimming: 5 bases; junction bases outside the gene matches: 5. For the CDR3, the DNA is TGCAGTGGGTACAGGGGGCAATATGGCTACACCTTC. It codes for CSGYRGQYGYTF.

This clonotype has at least ten counts. The gene calls are TRBV12-3 or TRBV12-4 and TRBJ2-2, with a weak D call TRBD2 (5 bases). The CDR3 is 14 amino acids. Between the trimmed V and J ends, which lost 6 bases and 6 bases, there was a span of 14 bases. CDR3 DNA: TGTGCCAGCAGCCGCTTGGCCGGGGCCGGGGAGCTGTTTTTT. Protein product: CASSRLAGAGELFF.

Ten or more counts support this clonotype. The rearrangement uses TRBV20-1 and TRBJ2-7, with D perhaps TRBD1 or TRBD2 (6 bases each). CDR1 is DFQATT, CDR2 SNEGSKA, per germline (reference sequence). V was clipped by 3 bases and J by 3 bases, with 12 bases between them. The CDR3 consists of 13 residues. The chain's CDR3 is CSASVGGNYEQYF. In DNA, the CDR3 is TGCAGTGCTAGTGTGGGGGGCAACTACGAGCAGTACTTC.

This clonotype was recorded at least ten times. The rearrangement uses TRBV12-3 or TRBV12-4 and TRBJ1-2, with D unclear. V lost 7 bases to trimming and J lost 7 bases, with 10 bases between them. The CDR3 sequence is 11 residues long. The CDR3 DNA reads as TGTGCCAGCACTCTGGGATTTGGCTACACCTTC. Its translation: CASTLGFGYTF.

This chain uses TRBV6-5 with TRBJ2-6; D unresolved. The CDR3 is made up of 15 amino acids. V was clipped by 2 bases and J by 1 base, with 6 bases between them. CDR1 and CDR2 (germline): MNHEY, SVGAGI. CDR3 sequence: CASSYLPSGANVLTF. The CDR3 coding sequence is TGTGCCAGCAGTTACCTCCCATCTGGGGCCAACGTCCTGACTTTC.

The rearrangement uses TRBV18 and TRBJ2-7; 7 bases are a match to TRBD1. This CDR3 has 14 residues. From germline, CDR1 is KGHSH and CDR2 LQKENI. Unmatched junction bases numbered 6, after V lost 4 bases and J lost 3 bases. The CDR3 region is CASSQNRGDYEQYF. The CDR3 DNA reads TGTGCCAGCTCACAAAACAGGGGAGACTACGAGCAGTACTTC.

In this sample, this clonotype turned up many times. This chain connects TRBV20-1 to TRBJ1-5; D gene ambiguous. The V end lost 0 bases, the J end lost 0 bases, and 12 bases lay between the germline ends. The CDR3 totals 16 residues. The germline CDR1 and CDR2 sequences are DFQATT and SNEGSKA (reference sequence). The CDR3 loop is CSARDKRQLSNQPQHF. CDR3 sequence (DNA): TGCAGTGCTAGAGATAAGAGGCAGCTTAGCAATCAGCCCCAGCATTTT.

The rearrangement links TRBV29-1 to TRBJ2-1; D perhaps matches TRBD1 (6 bases). CDR3 size: 12 residues. Germline values: CDR1 SQVTM, CDR2 ANQGSEA. V was trimmed by 7 bases and J by 4 bases, leaving 11 bases between them. CDR3 sequence: CSATQGYNEQFF. DNA for the CDR3: TGCAGCGCCACGCAGGGGTACAATGAGCAGTTCTTC.

The rearrangement joins TRBV5-1 to TRBJ2-7; 8 nucleotides line up with TRBD1. CDR1 SGHRS and CDR2 YFSETQ come from the germline V gene. The CDR3 loop spans 15 amino acids. The junction had 8 bases not matched to a gene; V was cut back by 3 bases and J by 3 bases. CDR3 sequence reads: CASSSRQGAIYEQYF. For the CDR3, the DNA is TGCGCCAGCAGCTCCCGTCAGGGGGCAATCTACGAGCAGTACTTC.

This rearrangement joins TRBV20-1 to TRBJ2-7; TRBD2 matches 10 bases. This CDR3 comprises 15 residues. After removal of 6 bases from V and 0 bases from J, the junction contained 8 bases not matched to a gene. Germline lookup yields CDR1 DFQATT and CDR2 SNEGSKA (reference sequence). CDR3 sequence reads: CSANELAGSSYEQYF. The CDR3 DNA sequence: TGCAGTGCGAACGAACTAGCGGGATCCTCCTACGAGCAGTACTTC.

The chain uses TRBV18 and TRBJ2-6; 7 nucleotides match TRBD1. V gave up 2 bases and J gave up 4 bases; unmatched junction bases: 8. Germline values: CDR1 KGHSH, CDR2 LQKENI. There are 17 residues in the CDR3. CDR3 coding DNA: TGTGCCAGCTCACCAGTGAAGGGGGCAAAGGGGGCCAACGTCCTGACTTTC. Its translation: CASSPVKGAKGANVLTF.

This clonotype was detected a few times. The chain is built from TRBV27 and TRBJ2-1; 9 bases map to TRBD2. V lost 5 bases and J lost 8; bases outside the gene matches: 16. The germline V gene encodes CDR1 MNHEY and CDR2 SMNVEV (reference sequence). The CDR3 is 17 amino acids. The DNA of the CDR3 is TGTGCCAGCAGTGCGGGGGGGCCTCTAAGAACCCACCATGAGCAGTTCTTC. This codes for CASSAGGPLRTHHEQFF.

This clonotype has just a few counts. The chain employs TRBV27 and TRBJ1-1; D is possibly TRBD1 (5 bases). Germline V lookup: CDR1 MNHEY, CDR2 SMNVEV (reference sequence). The germline V and J ends were trimmed by 2 bases and 2 bases, with 9 bases remaining between them. This CDR3 region has 14 residues. The CDR3 bases are TGTGCCAGCAGTTTAGGGAGGGGAAACACTGAAGCTTTCTTT. Its translation: CASSLGRGNTEAFF.

This clonotype has just a few counts. This chain links TRBV4-1 with TRBJ2-1; the match to TRBD2 covers 8 bases. This CDR3 is 21 amino acids long. With V trimmed by 0 bases and J by 0 bases, 16 bases remained unmatched. In germline, CDR1 is MGHRA, CDR2 YSYEKL. For the CDR3, the DNA is TGCGCCAGCAGCCAAGATAGTTTGGGAAGGCTAGCGGGCTCCTCCTACAATGAGCAGTTCTTC. This encodes CASSQDSLGRLAGSSYNEQFF.

The chain combines TRBV20-1 with TRBJ2-7; no reliable D call. Trimming removed 3 bases at V and 2 bases at J, with 8 bases between. Per the germline V gene, CDR1 is DFQATT and CDR2 is SNEGSKA (reference sequence). The CDR3 is 12 residues long. CDR3 sequence (DNA): TGCAGTGCTAGGAGTCTTACCTACGAGCAGTACTTC. Its protein product is CSARSLTYEQYF.

This clonotype was counted many times. This rearrangement joins TRBV19 to TRBJ2-7, with D possibly TRBD1 on 6 matching bases. The CDR3 is made up of 15 amino acids. V was shortened by 6 bases and J by 2 bases, with 17 bases between the two germline ends. Germline CDR1 reads LNHDA; CDR2 reads SQIVND (reference sequence). CDR3 coding DNA: TGTGCCAGTAGAGAGGTAGCAGGACAGACCTACGAGCAGTACTTC. This translates into CASREVAGQTYEQYF.

This clonotype was seen only a few times. The chain couples TRBV5-8 to TRBJ2-7, with D uncertain. The CDR3 extends over 14 amino acids. The germline CDR1 and CDR2 sequences are SGHTS and YDEGEE. Trimming stripped 0 bases from V and 3 bases from J, with 10 bases between. CDR3 in amino acids: CASSLDPLHYEQYF. The CDR3 DNA is TGTGCCAGCAGCTTGGATCCCCTACACTACGAGCAGTACTTC.

J is TRBJ1-1 and V is TRBV12-3 or TRBV12-4; the D gene is possibly TRBD1 (5 bases). The CDR3 extends over 16 amino acids. Trimming stripped 3 bases from V and 1 base from J, with 15 bases between. As DNA, the CDR3 is TGTGCCAGCAGTTTGTGGGGGACGGCGGGGAACACTGAAGCTTTCTTT. Protein: CASSLWGTAGNTEAFF.

V usage is TRBV18 and J usage is TRBJ2-3; D is possibly TRBD2 (5 bases). From germline, CDR1 is KGHSH and CDR2 LQKENI. The CDR3 contains 15 residues. The V and J ends lost 3 bases and 5 bases respectively, with 15 bases between them. CDR3 sequence: CASSPVWRFRDTQYF. In DNA, the CDR3 is TGTGCCAGCTCACCGGTGTGGAGGTTCAGAGATACGCAGTATTTT.

This clonotype was seen repeatedly, ten times or more. The V gene is TRBV14, the J gene TRBJ2-7; D is undetermined. CDR3 length equals 12 residues. Germline values: CDR1 SGHDN, CDR2 FVKESK. The ends were cut back, 1 base at V and 2 bases at J, with 3 bases in the middle. The CDR3 loop is CASSQAPYEQYF. The CDR3, as DNA: TGTGCCAGCAGCCAAGCCCCCTACGAGCAGTACTTC.

The J gene is TRBJ2-5, the V gene TRBV20-1; possible D gene TRBD2, 6 bases. This CDR3 spans 15 amino acids. Germline CDR1 is DFQATT and CDR2 is SNEGSKA (reference sequence). V dropped 1 base and J dropped 4 bases, with 16 bases sitting between them. The CDR3 reads CSARGVEGLGETQYF. In nucleotides, the CDR3 is TGCAGTGCTAGAGGAGTCGAGGGACTGGGAGAGACCCAGTACTTC.

This clonotype was observed a handful of times. This sequence joins TRBV29-1 and TRBJ2-7, with D maybe TRBD1 (6 bases). Trimming stripped 6 bases from V and 2 bases from J, with 20 bases between. The CDR3 has 15 amino acids. Germline assignment: CDR1 SQVTM and CDR2 ANQGSEA. The CDR3 bases are TGCAGCGTCGTACTCTACGGGACAAGACCCTACGAGCAGTACTTC. This gives the protein CSVVLYGTRPYEQYF.

This clonotype was observed many times. The genes are TRBV20-1 and TRBJ2-1; D may be TRBD2 (5 bases). The V gene lost 6 bases and the J gene lost 6 bases, with 18 bases spanning the gap. The CDR3 sequence is 14 residues long. From germline, CDR1 is DFQATT and CDR2 SNEGSKA (reference sequence). This CDR3 is CSARSRMRVNEQFF. DNA of the CDR3: TGCAGTGCGAGATCTAGAATGAGGGTCAATGAGCAGTTCTTC.

This clonotype came up a few times. This chain joins TRBV9 and TRBJ2-3; D ambiguous. Germline V gene data show CDR1 as SGDLS and CDR2 as YYNGEE. The V end was cut by 6 bases, the J end by 0 bases, with 8 bases between. CDR3 size: 13 residues. CDR3 nucleotides: TGTGCCAGCAACTATGTTAGCACAGATACGCAGTATTTT. Protein sequence: CASNYVSTDTQYF.

V gene TRBV5-1 combines with J gene TRBJ2-2; D possibly corresponds to TRBD1 (5 bases). V lost 0 bases, J lost 4 bases, and 10 bases lay in between. The CDR3 length is 15 residues. The V gene's germline CDR1 is SGHRS and CDR2 YFSETQ. The CDR3 region has the DNA TGCGCCAGCAGCTTGGGCCAGGGAAGCACCGGGGAGCTGTTTTTT. Encoded protein: CASSLGQGSTGELFF.

This clonotype occurred many times. The chain links TRBV12-3 or TRBV12-4 to TRBJ2-1; D gene uncertain. The V end lost 0 bases, the J end lost 12 bases, and 15 bases lay between the germline ends. This CDR3 spans 14 amino acids. Here the CDR3 DNA reads TGTGCCAGCAGTTTAGCGTCTGGCGCCGGGTGGCAGTTCTTC. It yields the protein CASSLASGAGWQFF.